The 16 T cell receptor beta chains listed next were all sequenced from one sample in a study of control samples from healthy donors and cancer patients. Produced via immunoSEQ multiplex PCR; TCRdb's table is partial and in-frame only. The repertoire consists of approximately 160,000 clones, with roughly 92% occurring once and the leading ten covering 0.55% to 0.7%. The sample taken for sequencing was blood. Receptor source: a woman aged 25 to 45 in good health.

CDR3 protein: CASSRGLAAASRELFF. The CDR3 nucleotides are TGTGCCAGTAGTAGGGGACTAGCGGCCGCAAGCAGGGAGCTGTTTTTT. The chain links TRBV19 to TRBJ2-2, with 11 bases lining up with TRBD2. This CDR3 region has 16 residues. Looked up from germline, CDR1 is LNHDA and CDR2 is SQIVND (reference sequence). The J segment lost 9 bases and the V segment lost 4 bases, leaving 10 bases of the junction unmatched.

The sample holds a few counts of this clone. V is TRBV19 and J is TRBJ2-1; no reliable D call. V shed 1 base and J shed 9 bases, with 4 bases lying between them. Germline V lookup: CDR1 LNHDA, CDR2 SQIVND (reference sequence). The CDR3 has 11 residues. CDR3 loop: CASSIAVEQFF. The CDR3 nucleotides read TGTGCCAGTAGTATAGCGGTTGAGCAGTTCTTC.

V is TRBV4-1 and J is TRBJ1-2; D is possibly TRBD1 (6 bases). This CDR3 is 15 amino acids long. Germline V lookup: CDR1 MGHRA, CDR2 YSYEKL. Trimming removed 1 base from V and 2 bases from J, with 11 bases in between. CDR3 in amino acids: CASSQVGQLNYGYTF. The DNA of the CDR3 is TGCGCCAGCAGCCAAGTCGGACAGCTGAACTATGGCTACACCTTC.

V usage is TRBV5-1 and J usage is TRBJ1-2; no definite D call. Trimming left V 6 bases short and J 0 bases short, with 21 bases between. Germline V lookup: CDR1 SGHRS, CDR2 YFSETQ. This CDR3 is built from 17 residues. CDR3 in amino acids: CASNVGRAQITNYGYTF. The CDR3 bases are TGCGCCAGCAACGTGGGGAGGGCCCAAATTACTAACTATGGCTACACCTTC. Drawing the rest from reference TRBV5-1 and TRBJ1-2, the complete variable domain is KAGVTQTPRYLIKTRGQQVTLSCSPISGHRSVSWYQQTPGQGLQFLFEYFSETQRNKGNFPGRFSGRQFSNSRSEMNVSTLELGDSALYLCASNVGRAQITNYGYTFGSGTRLTVV.

The genes are TRBV24-1 and TRBJ1-1; perhaps TRBD1 as D (5 bases). Germline loops: CDR1 KGHDR, CDR2 SFDVKD. There are 13 residues in the CDR3. V was pared by 5 bases and J by 5 bases, with 11 bases between. The CDR3 spells CATSGGGETEAFF. CDR3 in DNA: TGTGCCACCAGTGGCGGGGGAGAGACTGAAGCTTTCTTT.

The rearrangement joins TRBV4-1 to TRBJ2-2; TRBD1 is a possible D gene (6 bases). The CDR3 has 15 residues. V lost 2 bases to trimming and J lost 7 bases, with 14 bases between them. Germline CDR1 MGHRA, CDR2 YSYEKL. CDR3 residues: CASSQSPTGYGELFF. CDR3 DNA: TGCGCCAGCAGCCAATCTCCGACAGGTTACGGGGAGCTGTTTTTT.

This chain links TRBV3-1 (or the pseudogene TRBV3-2) with TRBJ1-3, with D perhaps matching TRBD1 (5 bases). The CDR3 is made up of 14 amino acids. The V gene's germline CDR1 is LGHDT and CDR2 YNNKEL (reference sequence). V was shortened by 6 bases and J by 4 bases, with 13 bases between the two germline ends. The CDR3 protein is CASSPGTAGNTIYF. CDR3 DNA sequence: TGTGCCAGCAGTCCCGGGACGGCGGGAAACACCATATATTTT.

The chain joins TRBV30 to TRBJ1-2; 7 bases align to TRBD1. Trimming cost V 3 bases and J 11 bases; bases outside gene matches: 9. Germline V gene sequence: CDR1 GTSNPN, CDR2 SVGIG (reference sequence). This CDR3 region has 12 residues. This CDR3 is CAWRDYQGGYTF. As DNA, the CDR3 is TGTGCCTGGAGGGACTATCAGGGGGGTTACACCTTC.

The chain couples TRBV7-8 to TRBJ2-7; 12 bases map to TRBD2. Losses at the gene ends were 4 bases for V and 0 bases for J; bases not matched to a gene: 1. CDR1 is SGHVS and CDR2 is FQNEAQ in the germline V gene. This CDR3 has 15 amino acids. CDR3 in amino acids: CASSSTSGSSYEQYF. The CDR3, as DNA: TGTGCCAGCAGCTCGACTAGCGGGAGCTCCTACGAGCAGTACTTC.

This clone was recorded only once. This chain joins TRBV10-3 and TRBJ1-2; no definite D call. The germline V and J ends were trimmed by 0 bases and 4 bases, with 12 bases remaining between them. This CDR3 is built from 15 residues. Per germline, CDR1 ENHRY and CDR2 SYGVKD. The CDR3 DNA reads TGTGCCATCAGTGAGTCGAGCTTGGGTGGCTATGGCTACACCTTC. This sequence encodes CAISESSLGGYGYTF.

This chain connects TRBV29-1 to TRBJ2-1, with a possible D match to TRBD1 (6 bases). Trimming took off 5 bases at V and 5 bases at J, with 19 bases between the two ends. Germline V CDR1 and CDR2: SQVTM, ANQGSEA. The length of the CDR3 is 15 residues. CDR3 nucleotide sequence: TGCAGCGTTCGACAGGTAAGGTGGCGGAACAATGAGCAGTTCTTC. Amino acids: CSVRQVRWRNNEQFF.

This clone has more than one count but fewer than ten. The V and J genes are TRBV7-9 and TRBJ1-1, with 9 bases matching TRBD1. The CDR3 sequence is 15 residues long. CDR1 and CDR2 from the germline V gene are SEHNR and FQNEAQ (reference sequence). Trimming took 4 bases from V and 6 from J; bases not matched to a gene: 9. The DNA for the CDR3 is TGTGCCAGCAGCTCACAGGGGGCAAGTCGGTCTGAAGCTTTCTTT. It translates to CASSSQGASRSEAFF.

The gene calls are TRBV7-3 and TRBJ2-3; 10 bases agree with TRBD2. Germline-derived CDR1 and CDR2 are SGHTA and FQGTGA. The ends lost 5 bases at V and 5 bases at J; junction bases unmatched: 10. The CDR3 runs to 16 residues. CDR3 protein: CASSLQASGSKDTQYF. In DNA form, the CDR3 reads TGTGCCAGCAGCCTCCAGGCTAGCGGGAGTAAAGATACGCAGTATTTT.

This chain uses TRBV27 with TRBJ1-2; a possible D gene is TRBD1 (6 bases). This CDR3 is 13 amino acids long. V was cut by 3 bases and J by 3 bases, with 8 bases left in between. Germline CDR1 and CDR2: MNHEY and SMNVEV (reference sequence). The CDR3 protein is CASSFTGYYGYTF. CDR3 in DNA: TGTGCCAGCAGTTTTACAGGGTACTATGGCTACACCTTC.

This rearrangement joins TRBV28 to TRBJ1-1; D gene unclear. In germline, CDR1 is MDHEN, CDR2 SYDVKM. The V and J ends lost 2 bases and 3 bases respectively, with 13 bases between them. This CDR3 comprises 15 residues. For the CDR3, the DNA is TGTGCCAGCAGTTTAGGAGGCTCTCCTTACACTGAAGCTTTCTTT. This translates into CASSLGGSPYTEAFF.

This clone appeared once. For the CDR3, the DNA is TGTGCCAGCTCCGGCCCGGACAGGGTAAACGAGCAGTACTTC. Encoded protein: CASSGPDRVNEQYF. The V gene is TRBV28, the J gene TRBJ2-7; 8 positions agree with TRBD1. Per germline, CDR1 MDHEN and CDR2 SYDVKM. Trimming cost V 8 bases and J 5 bases; bases outside gene matches: 11. The CDR3 contains 14 residues. The whole variable domain, remainder taken from reference TRBV28 and TRBJ2-7, is DVKVTQSSRYLVKRTGEKVFLECVQDMDHENMFWYRQDPGLGLRLIYFSYDVKMKEKGDIPEGYSVSREKKERFSLILESASTNQTSMYLCASSGPDRVNEQYFGPGTRLTVT.